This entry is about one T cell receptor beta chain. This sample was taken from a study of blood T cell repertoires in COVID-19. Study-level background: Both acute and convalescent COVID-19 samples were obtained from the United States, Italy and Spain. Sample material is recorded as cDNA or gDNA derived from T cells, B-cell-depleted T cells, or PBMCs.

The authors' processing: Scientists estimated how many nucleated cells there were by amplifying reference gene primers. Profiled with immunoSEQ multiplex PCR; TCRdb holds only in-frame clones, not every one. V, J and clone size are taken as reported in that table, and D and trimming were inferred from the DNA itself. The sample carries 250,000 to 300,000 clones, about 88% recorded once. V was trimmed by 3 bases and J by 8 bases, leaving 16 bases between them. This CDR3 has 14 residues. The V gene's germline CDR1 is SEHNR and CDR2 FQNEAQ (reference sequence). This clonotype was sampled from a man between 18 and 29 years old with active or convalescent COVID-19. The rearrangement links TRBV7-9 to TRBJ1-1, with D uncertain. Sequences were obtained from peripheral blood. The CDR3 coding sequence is TGTGCCAGCAGCTTTTGGGCCCAACCGGCCGAAGCTTTCTTT. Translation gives CASSFWAQPAEAFF.